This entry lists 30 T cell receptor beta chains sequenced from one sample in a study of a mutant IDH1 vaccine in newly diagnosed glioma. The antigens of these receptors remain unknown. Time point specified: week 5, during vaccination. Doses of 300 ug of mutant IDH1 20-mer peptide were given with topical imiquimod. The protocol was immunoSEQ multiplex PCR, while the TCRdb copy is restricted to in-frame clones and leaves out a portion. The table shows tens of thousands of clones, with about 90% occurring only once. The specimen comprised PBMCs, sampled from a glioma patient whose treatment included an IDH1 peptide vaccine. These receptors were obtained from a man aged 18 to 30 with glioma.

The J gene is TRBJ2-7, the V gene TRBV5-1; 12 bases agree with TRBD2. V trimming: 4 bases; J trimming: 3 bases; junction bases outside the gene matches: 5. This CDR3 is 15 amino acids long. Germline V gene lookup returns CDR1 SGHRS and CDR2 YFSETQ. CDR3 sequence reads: CASSETSGSVYEQYF. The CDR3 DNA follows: TGCGCCAGCAGCGAGACTAGCGGGAGTGTCTACGAGCAGTACTTC. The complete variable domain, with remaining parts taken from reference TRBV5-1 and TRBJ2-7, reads KAGVTQTPRYLIKTRGQQVTLSCSPISGHRSVSWYQQTPGQGLQFLFEYFSETQRNKGNFPGRFSGRQFSNSRSEMNVSTLELGDSALYLCASSETSGSVYEQYFGPGTRLTVT.

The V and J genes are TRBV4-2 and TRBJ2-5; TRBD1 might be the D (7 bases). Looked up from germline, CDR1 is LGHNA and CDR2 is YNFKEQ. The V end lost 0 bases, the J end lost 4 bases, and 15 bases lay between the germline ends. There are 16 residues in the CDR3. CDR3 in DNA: TGTGCCAGCAGCCAAGATTTCTACAGGGGAGGAGAGACCCAGTACTTC. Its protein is CASSQDFYRGGETQYF.

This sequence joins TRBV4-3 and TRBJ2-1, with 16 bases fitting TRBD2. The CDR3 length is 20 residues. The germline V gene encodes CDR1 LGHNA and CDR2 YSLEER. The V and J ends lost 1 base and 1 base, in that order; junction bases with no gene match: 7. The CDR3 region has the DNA TGCGCCAGCAGCCAAGGGATCGGGACTAGCGGGAGGGGGTCCTACAATGAGCAGTTCTTC. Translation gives CASSQGIGTSGRGSYNEQFF.

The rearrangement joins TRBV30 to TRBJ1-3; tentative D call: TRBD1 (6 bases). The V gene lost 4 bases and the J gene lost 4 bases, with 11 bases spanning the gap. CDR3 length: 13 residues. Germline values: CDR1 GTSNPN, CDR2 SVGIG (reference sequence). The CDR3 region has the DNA TGTGCCTGGAACAGGGACTTAGGAAACACCATATATTTT. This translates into CAWNRDLGNTIYF.

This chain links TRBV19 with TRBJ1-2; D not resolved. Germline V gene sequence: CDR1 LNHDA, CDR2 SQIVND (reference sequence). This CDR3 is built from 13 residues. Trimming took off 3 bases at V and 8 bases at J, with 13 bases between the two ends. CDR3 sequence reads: CASSISQVQGYTF. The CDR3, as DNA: TGTGCCAGTAGTATCAGTCAAGTACAAGGCTACACCTTC.

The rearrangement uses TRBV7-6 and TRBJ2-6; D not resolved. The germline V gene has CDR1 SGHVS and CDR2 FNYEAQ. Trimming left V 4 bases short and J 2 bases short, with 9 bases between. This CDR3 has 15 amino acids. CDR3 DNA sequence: TGTGCCAGCAGCTCCTTCGAACCTGGGGCCAACGTCCTGACTTTC. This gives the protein CASSSFEPGANVLTF.

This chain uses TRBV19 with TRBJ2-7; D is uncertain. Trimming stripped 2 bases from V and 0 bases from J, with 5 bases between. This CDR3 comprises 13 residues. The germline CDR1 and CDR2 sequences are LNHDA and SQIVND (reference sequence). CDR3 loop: CASSIQDSYEQYF. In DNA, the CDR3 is TGTGCCAGTAGTATACAGGACTCCTACGAGCAGTACTTC. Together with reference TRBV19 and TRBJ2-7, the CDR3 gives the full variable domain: DGGITQSPKYLFRKEGQNVTLSCEQNLNHDAMYWYRQDPGQGLRLIYYSQIVNDFQKGDIAEGYSVSREKKESFPLTVTSAQKNPTAFYLCASSIQDSYEQYFGPGTRLTVT.

CDR3 amino acids: CASSYSPGTGHGYTF. The CDR3 nucleotides are TGTGCCAGCAGTTACTCCCCGGGGACAGGACATGGCTACACCTTC. The chain employs TRBV6-6 and TRBJ1-2, with 8 bases aligning to TRBD1. Germline values: CDR1 MNHNY, CDR2 SVGAGI (reference sequence). The length of the CDR3 is 15 residues. V dropped 0 bases and J dropped 6; count of bases not matched to a gene: 6.

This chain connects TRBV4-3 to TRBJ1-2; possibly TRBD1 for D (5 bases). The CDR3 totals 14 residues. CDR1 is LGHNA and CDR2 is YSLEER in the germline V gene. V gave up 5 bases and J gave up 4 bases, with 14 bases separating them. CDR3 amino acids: CASSSRGLSYGYTF. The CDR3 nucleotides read TGCGCCAGCAGCTCAAGGGGACTCAGCTATGGCTACACCTTC.

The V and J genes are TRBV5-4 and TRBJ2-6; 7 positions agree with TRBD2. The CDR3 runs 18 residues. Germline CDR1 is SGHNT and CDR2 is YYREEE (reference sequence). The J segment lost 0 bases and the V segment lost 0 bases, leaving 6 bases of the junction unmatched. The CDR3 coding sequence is TGTGCCAGCAGCTTGGCCGGGGAGGGCAGCTCTGGGGCCAACGTCCTGACTTTC. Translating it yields CASSLAGEGSSGANVLTF.

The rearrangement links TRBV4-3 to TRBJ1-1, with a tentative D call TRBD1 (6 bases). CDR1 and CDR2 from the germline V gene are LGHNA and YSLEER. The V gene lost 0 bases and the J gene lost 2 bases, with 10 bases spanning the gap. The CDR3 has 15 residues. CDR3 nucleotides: TGCGCCAGCAGCCAAGACAGGGGAATCAACACTGAAGCTTTCTTT. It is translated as CASSQDRGINTEAFF.

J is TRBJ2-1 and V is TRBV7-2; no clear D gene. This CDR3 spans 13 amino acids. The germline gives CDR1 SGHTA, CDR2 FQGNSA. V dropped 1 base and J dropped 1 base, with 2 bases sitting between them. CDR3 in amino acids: CASSLESYNEQFF. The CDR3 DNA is TGTGCCAGCAGCTTAGAGTCCTACAATGAGCAGTTCTTC.

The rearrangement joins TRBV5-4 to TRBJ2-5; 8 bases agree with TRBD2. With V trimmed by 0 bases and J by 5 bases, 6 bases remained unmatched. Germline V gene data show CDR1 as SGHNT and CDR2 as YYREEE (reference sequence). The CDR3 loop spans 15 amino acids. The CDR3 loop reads CASSLVGRARETQYF. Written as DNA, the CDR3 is TGTGCCAGCAGCTTGGTCGGGAGGGCCAGGGAGACCCAGTACTTC.

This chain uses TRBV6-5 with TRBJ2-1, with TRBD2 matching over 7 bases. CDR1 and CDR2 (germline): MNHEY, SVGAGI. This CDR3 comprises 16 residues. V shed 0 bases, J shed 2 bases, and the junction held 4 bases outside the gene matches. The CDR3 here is CASSYSGEGAYNEQFF. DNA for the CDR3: TGTGCCAGCAGTTACTCGGGGGAGGGAGCCTACAATGAGCAGTTCTTC.

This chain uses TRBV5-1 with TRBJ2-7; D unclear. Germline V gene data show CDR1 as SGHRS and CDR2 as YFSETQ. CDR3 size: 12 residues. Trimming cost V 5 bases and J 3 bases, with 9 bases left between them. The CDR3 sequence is CASRLNSYEQYF. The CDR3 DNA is TGCGCCAGCAGATTGAACAGCTACGAGCAGTACTTC.

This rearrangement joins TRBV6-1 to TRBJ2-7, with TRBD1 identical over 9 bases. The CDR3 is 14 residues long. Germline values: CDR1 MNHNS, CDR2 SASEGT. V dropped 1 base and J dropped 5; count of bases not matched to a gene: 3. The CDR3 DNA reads TGTGCCAGCAGTGAAGACAGGGGGCCCAACGAGCAGTACTTC. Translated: CASSEDRGPNEQYF.

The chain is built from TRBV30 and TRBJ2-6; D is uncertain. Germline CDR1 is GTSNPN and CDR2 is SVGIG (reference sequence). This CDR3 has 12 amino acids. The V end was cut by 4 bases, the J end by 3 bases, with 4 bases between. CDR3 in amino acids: CAWTGGANVLTF. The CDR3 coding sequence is TGTGCCTGGACCGGTGGGGCCAACGTCCTGACTTTC.

CDR3 sequence: CASSLEGPGGRRANYGYTF. CDR3 sequence (DNA): TGTGCCAGCAGCCTAGAGGGGCCTGGTGGCAGGCGAGCTAACTATGGCTACACCTTC. The chain combines TRBV28 with TRBJ1-2; TRBD1 is a possible D gene (5 bases). V lost 6 bases and J 0 bases, leaving 26 bases between the germline ends. Per the germline V gene, CDR1 is MDHEN and CDR2 is SYDVKM. CDR3 length equals 19 residues.

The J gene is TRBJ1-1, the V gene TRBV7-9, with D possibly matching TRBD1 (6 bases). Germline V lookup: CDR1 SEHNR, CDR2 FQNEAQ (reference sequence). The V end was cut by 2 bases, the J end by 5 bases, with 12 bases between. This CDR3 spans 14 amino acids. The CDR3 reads CASSLSQGRTEAFF. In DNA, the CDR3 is TGTGCCAGCAGCTTATCTCAGGGGAGGACTGAAGCTTTCTTT.

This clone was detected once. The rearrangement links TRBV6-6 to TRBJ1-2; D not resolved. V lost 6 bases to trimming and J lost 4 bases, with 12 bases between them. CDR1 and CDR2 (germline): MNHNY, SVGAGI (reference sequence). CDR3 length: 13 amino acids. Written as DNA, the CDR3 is TGTGCCAGCAGCCCCGGAGGCGGCTATGGCTACACCTTC. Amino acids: CASSPGGGYGYTF.

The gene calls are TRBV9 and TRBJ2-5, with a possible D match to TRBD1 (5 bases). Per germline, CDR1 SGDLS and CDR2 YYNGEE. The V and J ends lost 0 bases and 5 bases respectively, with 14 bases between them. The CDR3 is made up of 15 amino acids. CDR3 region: CASSVGGREGETQYF. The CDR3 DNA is TGTGCCAGCAGCGTAGGTGGCAGGGAAGGGGAGACCCAGTACTTC.

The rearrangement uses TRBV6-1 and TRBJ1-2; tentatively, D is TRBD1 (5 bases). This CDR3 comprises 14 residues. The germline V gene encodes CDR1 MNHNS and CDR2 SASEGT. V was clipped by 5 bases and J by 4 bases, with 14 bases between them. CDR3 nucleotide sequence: TGTGCCAGCAGTAACATCGACAGCTCCTATGGCTACACCTTC. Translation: CASSNIDSSYGYTF.

CDR3 protein: CASSLYPGRSGELFF. For the CDR3, the DNA is TGTGCCAGCAGTTTATATCCAGGGCGGTCCGGGGAGCTGTTTTTT. The rearrangement uses TRBV27 and TRBJ2-2; D perhaps matches TRBD1 (5 bases). CDR3 length: 15 residues. V lost 1 base and J lost 6, with 12 bases in between. Germline V gene lookup returns CDR1 MNHEY and CDR2 SMNVEV (reference sequence).

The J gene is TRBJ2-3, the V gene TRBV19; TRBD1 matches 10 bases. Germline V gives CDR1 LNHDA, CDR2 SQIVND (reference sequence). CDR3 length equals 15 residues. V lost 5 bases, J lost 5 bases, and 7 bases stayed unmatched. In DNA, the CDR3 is TGTGCCAGTAGTTCCGGGACAGGGGTCGTAGATACGCAGTATTTT. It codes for CASSSGTGVVDTQYF.

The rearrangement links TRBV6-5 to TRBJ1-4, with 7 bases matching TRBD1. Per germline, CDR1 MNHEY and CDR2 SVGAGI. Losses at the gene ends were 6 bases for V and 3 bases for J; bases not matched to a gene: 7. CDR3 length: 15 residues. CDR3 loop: CASSENRGSNEKLFF. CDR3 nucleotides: TGTGCCAGCAGCGAAAACAGGGGTTCTAATGAAAAACTGTTTTTT.

The chain's CDR3 is CASSYSTTRTQYF. The CDR3 nucleotides are TGTGCCAGCAGTTACTCGACTACCCGTACGCAGTATTTT. This sequence joins TRBV6-6 and TRBJ2-3, with TRBD2 as a possible D gene (5 bases). Per the germline V gene, CDR1 is MNHNY and CDR2 is SVGAGI (reference sequence). The CDR3 is 13 residues long. V lost 0 bases to trimming and J lost 8 bases, with 9 bases between them.

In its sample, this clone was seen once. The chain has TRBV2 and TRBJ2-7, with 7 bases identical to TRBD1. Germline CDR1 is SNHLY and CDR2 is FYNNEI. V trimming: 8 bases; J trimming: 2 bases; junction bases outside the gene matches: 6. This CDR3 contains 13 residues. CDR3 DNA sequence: TGTGCCAGCCACGAGGACAGGCCCTACGAGCAGTACTTC. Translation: CASHEDRPYEQYF.

The CDR3 DNA sequence: TGTGCCAGCAGCTACCCCACGCCGAGAGGCACTGAAGCTTTCTTT. Residues: CASSYPTPRGTEAFF. This chain links TRBV5-6 with TRBJ1-1; D is ambiguous. Looked up from germline, CDR1 is SGHDT and CDR2 is YYEEEE. The CDR3 length is 15 residues. V lost 3 bases and J 4 bases, leaving 16 bases between the germline ends.

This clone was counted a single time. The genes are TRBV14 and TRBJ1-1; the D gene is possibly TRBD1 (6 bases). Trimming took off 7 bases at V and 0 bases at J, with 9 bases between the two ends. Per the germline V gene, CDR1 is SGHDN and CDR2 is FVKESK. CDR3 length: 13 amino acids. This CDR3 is CASKDSMNTEAFF. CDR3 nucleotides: TGTGCCAGCAAGGACAGCATGAACACTGAAGCTTTCTTT. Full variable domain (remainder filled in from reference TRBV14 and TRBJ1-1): EAGVTQFPSHSVIEKGQTVTLRCDPISGHDNLYWYRRVMGKEIKFLLHFVKESKQDESGMPNNRFLAERTGGTYSTLKVQPAELEDSGVYFCASKDSMNTEAFFGQGTRLTVV.

CDR3 loop: CASSPGYYGYTF. CDR3 DNA: TGTGCCAGCAGTCCGGGATACTATGGCTACACCTTC. The V and J genes are TRBV7-2 and TRBJ1-2; D unclear. Germline CDR1 is SGHTA and CDR2 is FQGNSA. Trimming cost V 6 bases and J 3 bases, with 8 bases left between them. CDR3 size: 12 residues.